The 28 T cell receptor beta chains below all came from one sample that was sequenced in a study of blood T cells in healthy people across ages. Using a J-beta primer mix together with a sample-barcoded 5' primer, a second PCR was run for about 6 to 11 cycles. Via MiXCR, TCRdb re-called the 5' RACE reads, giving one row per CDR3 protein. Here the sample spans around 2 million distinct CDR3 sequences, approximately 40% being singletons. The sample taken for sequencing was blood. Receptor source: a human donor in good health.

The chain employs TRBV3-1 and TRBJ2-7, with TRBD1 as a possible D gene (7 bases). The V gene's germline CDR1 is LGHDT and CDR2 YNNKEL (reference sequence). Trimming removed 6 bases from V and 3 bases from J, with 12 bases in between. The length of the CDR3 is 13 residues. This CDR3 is CASRPGGHYEQYF. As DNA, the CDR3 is TGTGCCAGCAGACCAGGGGGGCACTACGAGCAGTACTTC.

Written as DNA, the CDR3 is TGCAGTGCTAGAGATTTCAGGGCCTGGGACAATGAGCAGTTCTTC. This gives the protein CSARDFRAWDNEQFF. The chain is built from TRBV20-1 and TRBJ2-1, with D possibly TRBD1 on 5 matching bases. With 0 bases removed from V and 5 bases from J, the gap between germline ends came to 14 bases. Germline V gene lookup returns CDR1 DFQATT and CDR2 SNEGSKA (reference sequence). This CDR3 spans 15 amino acids.

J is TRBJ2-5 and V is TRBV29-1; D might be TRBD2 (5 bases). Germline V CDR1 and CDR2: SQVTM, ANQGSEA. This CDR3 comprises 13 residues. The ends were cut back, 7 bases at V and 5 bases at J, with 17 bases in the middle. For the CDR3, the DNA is TGCAGCGGTGGGAGCTTGGAGAGGGAGACCCAGTACTTC. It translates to CSGGSLERETQYF.

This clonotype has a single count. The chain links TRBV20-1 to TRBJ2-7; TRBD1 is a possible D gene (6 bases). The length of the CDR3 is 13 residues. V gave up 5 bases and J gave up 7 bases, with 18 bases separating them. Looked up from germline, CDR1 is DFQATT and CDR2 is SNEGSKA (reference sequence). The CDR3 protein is CSASDRFSGEQYF. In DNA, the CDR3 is TGCAGTGCTTCCGACAGGTTCTCCGGGGAGCAGTACTTC.

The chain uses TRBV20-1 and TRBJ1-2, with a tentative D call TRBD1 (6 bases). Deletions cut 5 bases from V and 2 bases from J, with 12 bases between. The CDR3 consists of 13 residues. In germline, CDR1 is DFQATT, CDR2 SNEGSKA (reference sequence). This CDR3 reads CSARQAQNYGYTF. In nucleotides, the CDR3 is TGCAGTGCTCGACAGGCCCAAAACTATGGCTACACCTTC.

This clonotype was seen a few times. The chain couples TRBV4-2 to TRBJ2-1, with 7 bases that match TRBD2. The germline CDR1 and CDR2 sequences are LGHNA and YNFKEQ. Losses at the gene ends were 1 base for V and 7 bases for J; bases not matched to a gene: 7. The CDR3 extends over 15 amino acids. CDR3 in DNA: TGTGCCAGCAGCCAAGTTGTAAGGGAGGGTAATGAGCAGTTCTTC. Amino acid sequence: CASSQVVREGNEQFF.

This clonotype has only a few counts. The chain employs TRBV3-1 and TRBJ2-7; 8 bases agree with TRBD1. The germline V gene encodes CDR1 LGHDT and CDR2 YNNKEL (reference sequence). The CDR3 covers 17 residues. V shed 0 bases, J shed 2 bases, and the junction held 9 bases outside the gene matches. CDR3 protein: CASSQDLDRGPPYEQYF. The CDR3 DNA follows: TGTGCCAGCAGCCAAGATCTTGACAGGGGTCCTCCCTACGAGCAGTACTTC.

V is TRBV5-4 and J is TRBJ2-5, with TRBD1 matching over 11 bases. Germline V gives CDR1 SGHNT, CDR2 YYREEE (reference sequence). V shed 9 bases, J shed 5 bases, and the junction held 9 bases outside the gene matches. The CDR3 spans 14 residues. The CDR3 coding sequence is TGTGCCACCCGACCGGGACAGGGGGGGGAGACCCAGTACTTC. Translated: CATRPGQGGETQYF.

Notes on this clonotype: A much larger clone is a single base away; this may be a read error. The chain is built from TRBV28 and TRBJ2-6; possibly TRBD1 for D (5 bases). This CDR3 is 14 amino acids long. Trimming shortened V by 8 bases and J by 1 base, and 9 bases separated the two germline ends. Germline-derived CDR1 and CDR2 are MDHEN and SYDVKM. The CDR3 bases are TGTGCCAGCGAGACAGAATCTGGGGCCAACGTCCTGACTTTC. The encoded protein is CASETESGANVLTF. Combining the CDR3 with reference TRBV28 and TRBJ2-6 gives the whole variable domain DVKVTQSSRYLVKRTGEKVFLECVQDMDHENMFWYRQDPGLGLRLIYFSYDVKMKEKGDIPEGYSVSREKKERFSLILESASTNQTSMYLCASETESGANVLTFGAGSRLTVL.

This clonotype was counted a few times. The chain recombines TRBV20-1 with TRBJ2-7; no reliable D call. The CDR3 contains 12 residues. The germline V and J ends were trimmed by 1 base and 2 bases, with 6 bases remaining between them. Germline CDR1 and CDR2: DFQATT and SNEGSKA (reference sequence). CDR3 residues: CSARVGPYEQYF. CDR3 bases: TGCAGTGCTAGAGTGGGTCCCTACGAGCAGTACTTC.

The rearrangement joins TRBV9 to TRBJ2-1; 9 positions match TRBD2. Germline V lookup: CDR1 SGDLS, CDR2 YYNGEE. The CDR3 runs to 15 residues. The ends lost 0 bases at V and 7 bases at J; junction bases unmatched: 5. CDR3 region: CASSVVGSGGNEQFF. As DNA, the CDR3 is TGTGCCAGCAGCGTAGTAGGTAGCGGGGGAAATGAGCAGTTCTTC.

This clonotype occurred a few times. The CDR3 sequence is CASSLFASGTQYF. CDR3 nucleotide sequence: TGTGCCAGCAGTTTGTTTGCCTCAGGGACCCAGTACTTC. The chain couples TRBV12-3 or TRBV12-4 to TRBJ2-5; D is uncertain. The CDR3 extends over 13 amino acids. V was trimmed by 3 bases and J by 7 bases, leaving 12 bases between them.

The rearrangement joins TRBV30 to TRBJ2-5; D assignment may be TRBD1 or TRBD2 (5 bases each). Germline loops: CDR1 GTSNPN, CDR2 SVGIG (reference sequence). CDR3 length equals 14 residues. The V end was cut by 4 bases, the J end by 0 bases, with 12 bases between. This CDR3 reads CAWTPGQHQETQYF. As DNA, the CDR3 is TGTGCCTGGACCCCGGGGCAGCACCAAGAGACCCAGTACTTC.

CDR3 nucleotides: TGTGCCAGCAAAACCGGACTGGATTCTGGAAACACCATATATTTT. Translation: CASKTGLDSGNTIYF. The chain carries TRBV6-6 and TRBJ1-3, with unresolved D. CDR1 is MNHNY and CDR2 is SVGAGI in the germline V gene (reference sequence). The CDR3 length is 15 residues. The V and J ends lost 7 bases and 1 base respectively, with 14 bases between them.

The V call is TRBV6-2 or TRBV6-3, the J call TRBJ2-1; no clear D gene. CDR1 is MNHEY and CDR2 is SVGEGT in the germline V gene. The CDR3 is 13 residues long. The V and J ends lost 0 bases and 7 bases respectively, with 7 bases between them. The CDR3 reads CASSYSSENEQFF. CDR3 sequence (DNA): TGTGCCAGCAGTTACTCGAGCGAAAATGAGCAGTTCTTC.

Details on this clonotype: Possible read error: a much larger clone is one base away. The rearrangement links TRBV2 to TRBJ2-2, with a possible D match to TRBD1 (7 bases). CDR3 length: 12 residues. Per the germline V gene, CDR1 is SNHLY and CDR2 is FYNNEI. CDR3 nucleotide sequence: TGTGCCTGCAGGGGGGACACCGGGGAGCTGTTTTTT. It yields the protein CACRGDTGELFF.

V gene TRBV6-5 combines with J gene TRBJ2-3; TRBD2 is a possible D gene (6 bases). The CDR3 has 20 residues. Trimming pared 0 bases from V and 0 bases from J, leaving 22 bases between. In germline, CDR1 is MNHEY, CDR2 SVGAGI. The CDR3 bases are TGTGCCAGCAGTTACTCTTCTGACGGGGGAACGCAGACTAGCACAGATACGCAGTATTTT. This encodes CASSYSSDGGTQTSTDTQYF.

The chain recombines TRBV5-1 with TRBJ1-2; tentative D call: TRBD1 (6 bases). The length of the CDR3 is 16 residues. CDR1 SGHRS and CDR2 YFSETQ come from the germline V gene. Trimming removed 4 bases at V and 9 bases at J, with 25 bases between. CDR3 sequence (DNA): TGCGCCAGCAGCGCCCTCGGACAGCTAGGAGCCAGTAGCTACACCTTC. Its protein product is CASSALGQLGASSYTF.

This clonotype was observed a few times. The CDR3 DNA is TGCGCCAGCAGCCAAGATCGGGGTAGCTTTGAGACCCAGTACTTC. Amino acid sequence: CASSQDRGSFETQYF. V usage is TRBV4-3 and J usage is TRBJ2-5; D may be TRBD2 (5 bases). Germline assignment: CDR1 LGHNA and CDR2 YSLEER. V was clipped by 0 bases and J by 5 bases, with 13 bases between them. The CDR3 runs to 15 residues.

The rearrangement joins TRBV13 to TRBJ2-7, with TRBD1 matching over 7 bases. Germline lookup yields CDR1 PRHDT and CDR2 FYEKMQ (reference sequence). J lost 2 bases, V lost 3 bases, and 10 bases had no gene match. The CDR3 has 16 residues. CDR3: CASSFTSGQGAYEQYF. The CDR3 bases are TGTGCCAGCAGCTTCACCTCCGGGCAGGGGGCCTACGAGCAGTACTTC. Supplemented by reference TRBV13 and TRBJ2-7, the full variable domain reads AAGVIQSPRHLIKEKRETATLKCYPIPRHDTVYWYQQGPGQDPQFLISFYEKMQSDKGSIPDRFSAQQFSDYHSELNMSSLELGDSALYFCASSFTSGQGAYEQYFGPGTRLTVT.

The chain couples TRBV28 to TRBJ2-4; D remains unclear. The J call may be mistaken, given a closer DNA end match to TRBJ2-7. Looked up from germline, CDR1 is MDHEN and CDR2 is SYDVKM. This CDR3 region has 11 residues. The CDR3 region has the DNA TGTGCCAGCGCGGCGTGGTACGAGCAGTACTTC. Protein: CASAAWYEQYF.

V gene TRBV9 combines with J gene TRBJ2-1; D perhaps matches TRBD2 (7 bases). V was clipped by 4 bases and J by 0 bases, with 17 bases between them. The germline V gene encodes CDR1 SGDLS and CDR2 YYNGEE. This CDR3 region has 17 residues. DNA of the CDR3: TGTGCCAGCAGCCCAAGACGGGGGGCGAGCTCCTACAATGAGCAGTTCTTC. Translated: CASSPRRGASSYNEQFF.

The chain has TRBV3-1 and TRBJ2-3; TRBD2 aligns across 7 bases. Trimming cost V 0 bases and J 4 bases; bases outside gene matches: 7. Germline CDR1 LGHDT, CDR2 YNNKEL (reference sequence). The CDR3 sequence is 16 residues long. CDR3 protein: CASSQDERGGSDTQYF. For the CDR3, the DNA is TGTGCCAGCAGCCAAGATGAGCGGGGAGGGTCAGATACGCAGTATTTT.

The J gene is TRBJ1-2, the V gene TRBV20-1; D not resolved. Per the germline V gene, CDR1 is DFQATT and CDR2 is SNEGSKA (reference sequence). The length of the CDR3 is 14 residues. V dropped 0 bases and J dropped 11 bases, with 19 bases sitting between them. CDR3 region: CSARETGRIIRYTF. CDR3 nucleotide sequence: TGCAGTGCTAGAGAGACGGGGAGGATTATCCGGTACACCTTC.

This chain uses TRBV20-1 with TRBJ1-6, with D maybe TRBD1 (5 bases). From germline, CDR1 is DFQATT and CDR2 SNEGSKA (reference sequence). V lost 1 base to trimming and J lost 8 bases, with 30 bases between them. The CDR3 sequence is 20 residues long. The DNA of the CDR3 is TGCAGTGCTAGAGGGAGGCGTCTGGTGGCAGGGCGAGGTTGGGATTCACCCCTCCACTTT. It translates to CSARGRRLVAGRGWDSPLHF.

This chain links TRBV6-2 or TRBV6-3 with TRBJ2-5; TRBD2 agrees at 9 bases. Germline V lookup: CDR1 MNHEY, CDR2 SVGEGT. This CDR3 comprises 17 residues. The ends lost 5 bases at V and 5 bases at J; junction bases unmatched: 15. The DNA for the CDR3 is TGTGCCAGCAGTACCCTCCTTAGCGGGGGTGGGTGGGAGACCCAGTACTTC. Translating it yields CASSTLLSGGGWETQYF.

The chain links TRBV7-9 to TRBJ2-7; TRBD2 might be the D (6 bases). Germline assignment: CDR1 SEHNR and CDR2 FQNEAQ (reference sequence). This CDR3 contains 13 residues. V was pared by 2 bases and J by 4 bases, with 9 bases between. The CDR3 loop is CASSLPLAYEQYF. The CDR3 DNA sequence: TGTGCCAGCAGCTTACCCCTAGCGTACGAGCAGTACTTC.

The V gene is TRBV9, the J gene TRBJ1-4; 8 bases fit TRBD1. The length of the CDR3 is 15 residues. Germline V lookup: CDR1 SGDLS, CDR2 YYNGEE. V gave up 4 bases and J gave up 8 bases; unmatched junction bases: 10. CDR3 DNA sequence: TGTGCCAGCAGCCAGCGGACAGGGTTGGGAGAAAAACTGTTTTTT. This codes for CASSQRTGLGEKLFF.